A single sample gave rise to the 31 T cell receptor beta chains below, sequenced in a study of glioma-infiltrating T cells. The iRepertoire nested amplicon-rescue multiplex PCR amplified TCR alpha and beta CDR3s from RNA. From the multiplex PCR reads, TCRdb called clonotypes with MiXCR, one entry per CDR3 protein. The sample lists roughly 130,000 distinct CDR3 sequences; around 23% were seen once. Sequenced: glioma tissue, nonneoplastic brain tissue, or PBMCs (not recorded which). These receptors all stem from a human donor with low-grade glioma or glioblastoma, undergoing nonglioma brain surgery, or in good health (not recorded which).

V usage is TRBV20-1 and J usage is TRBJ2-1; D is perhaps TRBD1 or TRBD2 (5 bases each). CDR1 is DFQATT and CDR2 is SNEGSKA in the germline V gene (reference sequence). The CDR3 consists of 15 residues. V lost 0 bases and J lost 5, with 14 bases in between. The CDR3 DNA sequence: TGCAGTGCTAGAGACGCCGGGGCACCAAACAATGAGCAGTTCTTC. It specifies CSARDAGAPNNEQFF.

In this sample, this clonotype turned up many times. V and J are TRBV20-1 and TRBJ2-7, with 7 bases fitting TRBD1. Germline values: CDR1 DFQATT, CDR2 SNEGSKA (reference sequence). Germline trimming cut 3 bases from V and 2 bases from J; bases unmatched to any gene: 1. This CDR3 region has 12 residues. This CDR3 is CSARTGTYEQYV. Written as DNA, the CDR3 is TGCAGTGCTAGGACAGGGACCTACGAGCAGTACGTC.

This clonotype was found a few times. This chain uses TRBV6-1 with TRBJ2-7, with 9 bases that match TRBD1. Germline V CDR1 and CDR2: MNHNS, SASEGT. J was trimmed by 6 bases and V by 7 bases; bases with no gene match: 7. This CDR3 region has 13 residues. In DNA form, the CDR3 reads TGTGCCAGCAACACAACAGGGGGCCTCGAGCAGTACGTC. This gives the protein CASNTTGGLEQYV.

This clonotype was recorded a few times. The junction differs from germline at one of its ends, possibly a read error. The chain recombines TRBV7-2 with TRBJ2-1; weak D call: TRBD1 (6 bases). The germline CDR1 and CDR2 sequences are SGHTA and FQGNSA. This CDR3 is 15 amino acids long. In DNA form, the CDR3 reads TGTGCCAGCAGCTTGAAATTTGGACAGAAGGAAAAGGAGGTCTTC. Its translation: CASSLKFGQKEKEVF.

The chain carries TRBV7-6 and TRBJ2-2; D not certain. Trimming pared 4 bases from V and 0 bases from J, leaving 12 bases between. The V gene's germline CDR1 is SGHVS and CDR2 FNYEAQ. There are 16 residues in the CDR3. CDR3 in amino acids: CASSSIGNTNTGELFF. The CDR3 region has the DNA TGTGCCAGCAGCTCAATCGGAAATACGAACACCGGGGAGCTGTTTTTT.

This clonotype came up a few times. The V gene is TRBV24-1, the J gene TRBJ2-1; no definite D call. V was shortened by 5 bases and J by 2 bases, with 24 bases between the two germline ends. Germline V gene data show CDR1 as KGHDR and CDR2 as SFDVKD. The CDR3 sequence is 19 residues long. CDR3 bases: TGTGCCACCAGTGGCATCAAGGACGGAACTGCAGAAACCTACAATGAGCAGTTCTTC. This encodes CATSGIKDGTAETYNEQFF.

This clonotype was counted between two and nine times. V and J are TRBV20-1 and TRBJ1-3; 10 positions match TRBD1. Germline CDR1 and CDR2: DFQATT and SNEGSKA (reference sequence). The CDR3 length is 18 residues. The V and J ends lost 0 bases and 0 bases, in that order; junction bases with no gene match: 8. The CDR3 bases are TGCAGTGCTAGAGATCGGGGACAGGGGCCTTACTCTGGAAACACCATATATTTT. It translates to CSARDRGQGPYSGNTIYF.

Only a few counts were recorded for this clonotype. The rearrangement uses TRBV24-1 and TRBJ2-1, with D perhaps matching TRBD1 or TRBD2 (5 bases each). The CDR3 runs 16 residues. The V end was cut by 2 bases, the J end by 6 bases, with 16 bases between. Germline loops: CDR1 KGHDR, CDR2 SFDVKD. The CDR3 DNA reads TGTGCCACCAGTGATTCGACAGCGACCGGACTCAATGAGCAGTTCTTC. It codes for CATSDSTATGLNEQFF.

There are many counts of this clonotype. CDR3 bases: TGTGCCAGCAGTCGAGACAGAGTGAACACTGAAGCTTTCTTT. Its translation is CASSRDRVNTEAFF. The V gene is TRBV28, the J gene TRBJ1-1; perhaps TRBD1 as D (5 bases). Germline CDR1 reads MDHEN; CDR2 reads SYDVKM. The CDR3 runs to 14 residues. With 5 bases removed from V and 0 bases from J, the gap between germline ends came to 10 bases.

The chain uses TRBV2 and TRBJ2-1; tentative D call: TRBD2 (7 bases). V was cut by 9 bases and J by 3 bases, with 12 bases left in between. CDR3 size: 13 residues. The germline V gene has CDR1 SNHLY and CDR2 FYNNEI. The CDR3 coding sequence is TGTGCCAGGGAGGGGGGGGACTACAATGAGCAGTTCTTC. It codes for CAREGGDYNEQFF.

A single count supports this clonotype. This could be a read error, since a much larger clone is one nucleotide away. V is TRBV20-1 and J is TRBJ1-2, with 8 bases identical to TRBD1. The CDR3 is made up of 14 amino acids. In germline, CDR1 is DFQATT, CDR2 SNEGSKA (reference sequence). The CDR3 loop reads CSASRHSTGDGHTF. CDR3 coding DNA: TGCAGTGCTAGCCGGCACTCGACAGGGGATGGCCACACCTTC.

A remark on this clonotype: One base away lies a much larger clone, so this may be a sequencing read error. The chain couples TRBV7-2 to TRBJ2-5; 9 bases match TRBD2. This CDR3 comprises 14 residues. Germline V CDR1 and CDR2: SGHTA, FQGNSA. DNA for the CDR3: TGTGCCAGCAGCTCTAGCGGGGTTCCGTGGACCCAGCACTTC. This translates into CASSSSGVPWTQHF.

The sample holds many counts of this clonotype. The CDR3 sequence is CSARDSFNQPQHF. The DNA for the CDR3 is TGCAGTGCTAGGGACAGTTTCAATCAGCCCCAGCATTTT. V usage is TRBV20-1 and J usage is TRBJ1-5; D is perhaps TRBD1 (6 bases). This CDR3 spans 13 amino acids. Trimming pared 3 bases from V and 3 bases from J, leaving 9 bases between. Germline V CDR1 and CDR2: DFQATT, SNEGSKA (reference sequence).

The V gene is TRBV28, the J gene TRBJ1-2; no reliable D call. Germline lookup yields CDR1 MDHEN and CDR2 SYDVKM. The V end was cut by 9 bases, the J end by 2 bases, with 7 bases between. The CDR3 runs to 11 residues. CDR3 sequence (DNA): TGTGCCAGAGGAGTCAACTATGGCTACACCTTC. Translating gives CARGVNYGYTF.

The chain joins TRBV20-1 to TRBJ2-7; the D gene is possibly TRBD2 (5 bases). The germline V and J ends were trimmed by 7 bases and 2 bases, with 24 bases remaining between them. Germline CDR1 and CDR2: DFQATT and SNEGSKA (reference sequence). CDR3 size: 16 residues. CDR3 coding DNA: TGCAGTGTCCAGGACCGAGAAAAGAGGGAGACCTACGAGCAGTACGTC. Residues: CSVQDREKRETYEQYV.

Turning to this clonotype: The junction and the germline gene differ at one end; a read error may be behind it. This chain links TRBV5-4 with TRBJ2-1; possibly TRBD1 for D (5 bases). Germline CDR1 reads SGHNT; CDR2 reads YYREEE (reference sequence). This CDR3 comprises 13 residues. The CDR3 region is CASSPPGGALGLF. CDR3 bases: TGTGCCAGCAGCCCACCAGGTGGGGCCCTGGGGCTCTTC.

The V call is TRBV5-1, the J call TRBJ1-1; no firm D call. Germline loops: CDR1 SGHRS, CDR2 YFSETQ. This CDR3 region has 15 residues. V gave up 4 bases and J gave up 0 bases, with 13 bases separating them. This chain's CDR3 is CASSPIPKMNTEAFF. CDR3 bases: TGCGCCAGCAGCCCAATACCCAAGATGAACACTGAAGCTTTCTTT. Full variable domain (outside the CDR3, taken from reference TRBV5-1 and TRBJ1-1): KAGVTQTPRYLIKTRGQQVTLSCSPISGHRSVSWYQQTPGQGLQFLFEYFSETQRNKGNFPGRFSGRQFSNSRSEMNVSTLELGDSALYLCASSPIPKMNTEAFFGQGTRLTVV.

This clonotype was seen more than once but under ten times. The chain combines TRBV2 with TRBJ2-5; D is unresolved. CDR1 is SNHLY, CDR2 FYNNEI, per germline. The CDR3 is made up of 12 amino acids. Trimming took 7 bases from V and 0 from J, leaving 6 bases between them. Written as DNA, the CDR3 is TGTGCCAGCACACCGTACCAAGAGACCCAGTACTTC. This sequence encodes CASTPYQETQYF.

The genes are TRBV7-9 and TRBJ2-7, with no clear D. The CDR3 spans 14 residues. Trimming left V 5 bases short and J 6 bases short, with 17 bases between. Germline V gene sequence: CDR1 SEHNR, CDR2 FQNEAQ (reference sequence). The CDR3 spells CASSPPGIIGEQYV. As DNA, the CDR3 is TGTGCCAGCAGCCCACCCGGAATCATCGGCGAGCAGTACGTC.

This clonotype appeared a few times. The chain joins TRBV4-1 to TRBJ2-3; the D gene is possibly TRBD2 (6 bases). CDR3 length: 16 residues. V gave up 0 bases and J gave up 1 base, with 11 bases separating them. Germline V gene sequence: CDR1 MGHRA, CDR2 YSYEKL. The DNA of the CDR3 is TGCGCCAGCAGCCAAGAAGGAGGAGGGGGCACAGATACGCAGTATTTT. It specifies CASSQEGGGGTDTQYF.

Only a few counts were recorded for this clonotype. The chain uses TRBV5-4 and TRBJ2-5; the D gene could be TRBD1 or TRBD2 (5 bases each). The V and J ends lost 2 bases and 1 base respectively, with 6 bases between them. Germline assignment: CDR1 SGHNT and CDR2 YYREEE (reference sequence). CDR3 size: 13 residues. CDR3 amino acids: CASSLGTQETQYF. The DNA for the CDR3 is TGTGCCAGCAGCTTAGGGACCCAAGAGACCCAGTACTTC.

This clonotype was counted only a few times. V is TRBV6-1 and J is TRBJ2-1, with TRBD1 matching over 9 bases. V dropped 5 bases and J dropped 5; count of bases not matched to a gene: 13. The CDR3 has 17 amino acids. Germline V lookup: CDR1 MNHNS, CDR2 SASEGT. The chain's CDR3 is CASSTPPGQGSDNEQFF. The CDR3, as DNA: TGTGCCAGCAGTACCCCGCCCGGACAGGGGTCGGACAATGAGCAGTTCTTC.

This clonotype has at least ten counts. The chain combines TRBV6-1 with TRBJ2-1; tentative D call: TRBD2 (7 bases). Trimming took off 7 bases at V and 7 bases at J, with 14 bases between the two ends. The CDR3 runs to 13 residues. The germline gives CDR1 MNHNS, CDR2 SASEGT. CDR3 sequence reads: CASKGGGQNEQFF. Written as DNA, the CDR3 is TGTGCCAGCAAAGGGGGGGGCCAGAATGAGCAGTTCTTC.

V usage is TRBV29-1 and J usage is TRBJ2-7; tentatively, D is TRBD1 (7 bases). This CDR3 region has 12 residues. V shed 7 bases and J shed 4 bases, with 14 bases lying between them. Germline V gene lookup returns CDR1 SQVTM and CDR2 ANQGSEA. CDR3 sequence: CSAETGTYEQYV. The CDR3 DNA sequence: TGCAGCGCCGAGACAGGGACTTACGAGCAGTACGTC.

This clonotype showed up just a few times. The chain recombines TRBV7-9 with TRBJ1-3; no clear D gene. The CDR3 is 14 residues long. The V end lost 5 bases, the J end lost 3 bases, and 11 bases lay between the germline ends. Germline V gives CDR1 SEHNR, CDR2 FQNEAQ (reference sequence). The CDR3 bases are TGTGCCAGCAGCCAAAACGTATATGGAAACACCATATATTTT. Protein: CASSQNVYGNTIYF.

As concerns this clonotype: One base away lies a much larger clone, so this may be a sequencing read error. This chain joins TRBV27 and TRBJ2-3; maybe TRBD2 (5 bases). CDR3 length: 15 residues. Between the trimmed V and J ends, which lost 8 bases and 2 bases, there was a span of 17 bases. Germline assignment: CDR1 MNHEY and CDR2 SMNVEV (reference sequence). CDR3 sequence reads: CASASPRAVTDTQYF. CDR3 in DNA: TGTGCCAGCGCAAGCCCGAGGGCTGTCACAGATACGCAGTATTTT.

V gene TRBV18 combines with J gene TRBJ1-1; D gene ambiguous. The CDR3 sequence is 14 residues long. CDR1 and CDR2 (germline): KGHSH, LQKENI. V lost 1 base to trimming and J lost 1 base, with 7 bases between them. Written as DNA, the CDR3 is TGTGCCAGCTCACCACTCGGTGGGAACACTGAAGCTTTCTTT. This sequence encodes CASSPLGGNTEAFF.

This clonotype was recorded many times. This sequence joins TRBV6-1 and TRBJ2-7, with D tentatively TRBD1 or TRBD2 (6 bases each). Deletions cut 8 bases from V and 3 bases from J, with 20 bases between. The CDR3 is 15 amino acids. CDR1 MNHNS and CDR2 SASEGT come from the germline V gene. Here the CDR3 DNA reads TGTGCCAGCCGGCATCATTCACAGGGACTCTACGAGCAGTACGTC. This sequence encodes CASRHHSQGLYEQYV.

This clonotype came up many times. CDR3 bases: TGCAGTGCTGCCCCTCTCCTGAGCTCCTACAATGAGCAGTTCTTC. As protein: CSAAPLLSSYNEQFF. The chain carries TRBV20-1 and TRBJ2-1; no definite D call. Deletions cut 5 bases from V and 0 bases from J, with 14 bases between. The CDR3 consists of 15 residues. The germline V gene has CDR1 DFQATT and CDR2 SNEGSKA (reference sequence).

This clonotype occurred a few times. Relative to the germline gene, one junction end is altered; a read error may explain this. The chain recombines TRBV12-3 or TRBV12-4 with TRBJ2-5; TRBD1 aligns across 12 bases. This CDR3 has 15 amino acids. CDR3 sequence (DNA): TGTGGCAGCAGTTTGGGACAGGGGGCGGAAGAGACCCAGTACTTC. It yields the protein CGSSLGQGAEETQYF.

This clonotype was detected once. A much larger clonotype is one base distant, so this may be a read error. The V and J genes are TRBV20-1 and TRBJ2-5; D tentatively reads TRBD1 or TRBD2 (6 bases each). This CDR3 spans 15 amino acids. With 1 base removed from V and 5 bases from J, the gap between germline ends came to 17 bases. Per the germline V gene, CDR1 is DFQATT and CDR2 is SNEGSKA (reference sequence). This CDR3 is CSARVDGGWKETQYF. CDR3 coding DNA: TGCAGTGCTAGAGTAGACGGGGGCTGGAAGGAGACCCAGTACTTC.